The next 22 T cell receptor beta chains were all read from a single sample in a study of radiotherapy plus CTLA-4 blockade in lung cancer. Assay: immunoSEQ multiplex PCR; the TCRdb copy retains only in-frame clones and omits some. The sample holds more than 90,000 clones, around 88% seen once. The sequenced sample was peripheral blood, obtained from a patient treated with radiotherapy plus ipilimumab. The receptor set was obtained from a human donor with non-small cell lung cancer that progressed on radiotherapy plus ipilimumab.

The rearrangement joins TRBV4-2 to TRBJ2-7; weak D call: TRBD2 (6 bases). Germline V lookup: CDR1 LGHNA, CDR2 YNFKEQ. The ends were cut back, 4 bases at V and 7 bases at J, with 17 bases in the middle. There are 14 residues in the CDR3. This CDR3 is CASSPLSGEVEQYF. CDR3 DNA sequence: TGTGCCAGCAGCCCACTTTCTGGGGAGGTGGAGCAGTACTTC.

This sequence joins TRBV19 and TRBJ1-2; D is perhaps TRBD1 (6 bases). Trimming pared 5 bases from V and 6 bases from J, leaving 16 bases between. The germline CDR1 and CDR2 sequences are LNHDA and SQIVND (reference sequence). The CDR3 consists of 14 residues. CDR3 loop: CASSYGGGGDGYTF. CDR3 coding DNA: TGTGCCAGTAGTTACGGTGGAGGGGGGGATGGCTACACCTTC. The complete variable domain, with remaining parts taken from reference TRBV19 and TRBJ1-2, reads DGGITQSPKYLFRKEGQNVTLSCEQNLNHDAMYWYRQDPGQGLRLIYYSQIVNDFQKGDIAEGYSVSREKKESFPLTVTSAQKNPTAFYLCASSYGGGGDGYTFGSGTRLTVV.

V gene TRBV19 combines with J gene TRBJ1-6, with TRBD1 matching 7 bases. CDR1 and CDR2 (germline): LNHDA, SQIVND (reference sequence). This CDR3 contains 16 residues. J lost 9 bases, V lost 5 bases, and 13 bases had no gene match. CDR3 residues: CASSARQGGNGSPLHF. The DNA for the CDR3 is TGTGCCAGTAGTGCAAGACAGGGCGGGAATGGTTCACCCCTCCACTTT. The entire variable domain, with the rest obtained from reference TRBV19 and TRBJ1-6, is as follows: DGGITQSPKYLFRKEGQNVTLSCEQNLNHDAMYWYRQDPGQGLRLIYYSQIVNDFQKGDIAEGYSVSREKKESFPLTVTSAQKNPTAFYLCASSARQGGNGSPLHFGNGTRLTVT.

This clone was seen a handful of times. The rearrangement joins TRBV13 to TRBJ2-7; D unclear. Germline CDR1 reads PRHDT; CDR2 reads FYEKMQ (reference sequence). Trimming removed 0 bases from V and 1 base from J, with 4 bases in between. The length of the CDR3 is 13 residues. DNA of the CDR3: TGTGCCAGCAGCTTAGGGTTATCCTACGAGCAGTACTTC. Amino acids: CASSLGLSYEQYF.

The genes are TRBV19 and TRBJ1-5, with 11 nucleotides matching TRBD1. CDR3 length equals 19 residues. In germline, CDR1 is LNHDA, CDR2 SQIVND (reference sequence). After removal of 1 base from V and 5 bases from J, the junction contained 13 bases not matched to a gene. DNA of the CDR3: TGTGCCAGTAGTATAGTGAGAAGTTGGGGACAGGGGGGAGATCAGCCCCAGCATTTT. Protein sequence: CASSIVRSWGQGGDQPQHF.

The chain recombines TRBV4-1 with TRBJ2-1; possible D gene TRBD2, 5 bases. Germline CDR1 is MGHRA and CDR2 is YSYEKL. The CDR3 has 12 residues. Trimming shortened V by 1 base and J by 7 bases, and 5 bases separated the two germline ends. CDR3: CASSQGENEQFF. The CDR3, as DNA: TGCGCCAGCAGCCAAGGGGAGAATGAGCAGTTCTTC.

The chain uses TRBV6-6 and TRBJ2-7, with TRBD1 matching over 7 bases. Germline CDR1 reads MNHNY; CDR2 reads SVGAGI (reference sequence). The V and J ends lost 4 bases and 0 bases, in that order; junction bases with no gene match: 6. This CDR3 has 15 amino acids. The CDR3 DNA sequence: TGTGCCAGCAGTTCTACCGGGACAGCCTCCTACGAGCAGTACTTC. Protein product: CASSSTGTASYEQYF.

The chain joins TRBV4-1 to TRBJ2-5; the D gene is possibly TRBD2 (5 bases). Germline CDR1 reads MGHRA; CDR2 reads YSYEKL. The CDR3 contains 14 residues. The V gene lost 1 base and the J gene lost 5 bases, with 11 bases spanning the gap. The DNA for the CDR3 is TGCGCCAGCAGCCAAGCGCCTAGCATTGAGACCCAGTACTTC. This codes for CASSQAPSIETQYF.

This clone has just a few counts. The chain uses TRBV30 and TRBJ2-2, with D possibly matching TRBD2 (5 bases). CDR3 length: 16 residues. The germline V gene encodes CDR1 GTSNPN and CDR2 SVGIG (reference sequence). Trimming shortened V by 0 bases and J by 5 bases, and 16 bases separated the two germline ends. The chain's CDR3 is CAWSVRAGTRTGELFF. The CDR3 nucleotides are TGTGCCTGGAGTGTTCGGGCAGGCACTAGGACCGGGGAGCTGTTTTTT.

CDR3 bases: TGTGCCTGGGGCCGGGGGGGGGAGCATGCTACGCAGTATTTT. Protein: CAWGRGGEHATQYF. This chain connects TRBV30 to TRBJ2-3; 8 nucleotides agree with TRBD2. Trimming at V came to 5 bases and at J to 8 bases, leaving 12 bases not matched to a gene. The CDR3 runs to 14 residues. Germline lookup yields CDR1 GTSNPN and CDR2 SVGIG (reference sequence). Looking up the rest from reference TRBV30 and TRBJ2-3 gives the full variable domain: SQTIHQWPATLVQPVGSPLSLECTVEGTSNPNLYWYRQAAGRGLQLLFYSVGIGQISSEVPQNLSASRPQDRQFILSSKKLLLSDSGFYLCAWGRGGEHATQYFGPGTRLTVL.

This chain uses TRBV4-2 with TRBJ1-2; TRBD1 matches at 7 bases. Germline V gene data show CDR1 as LGHNA and CDR2 as YNFKEQ. The CDR3 length is 14 residues. The junction had 2 bases not matched to a gene; V was cut back by 2 bases and J by 2 bases. DNA for the CDR3: TGTGCCAGCAGCCAACCGGGACAGAACTATGGCTACACCTTC. It codes for CASSQPGQNYGYTF.

The chain employs TRBV5-1 and TRBJ1-3; TRBD1 agrees at 8 bases. The CDR3 length is 17 residues. The germline gives CDR1 SGHRS, CDR2 YFSETQ. V lost 4 bases to trimming and J lost 0 bases; unmatched junction nucleotides: 9. The CDR3 DNA sequence: TGCGCCAGCAGCGGCGGGACAGGCCCTATCTCTGGAAACACCATATATTTT. Translating it yields CASSGGTGPISGNTIYF.

The J gene is TRBJ1-4, the V gene TRBV2; possible D gene TRBD1, 6 bases. Trimming pared 8 bases from V and 0 bases from J, leaving 16 bases between. In germline, CDR1 is SNHLY, CDR2 FYNNEI. The CDR3 spans 16 residues. CDR3 protein: CASGVQGRATNEKLFF. The CDR3 DNA follows: TGTGCCAGCGGGGTCCAGGGGAGGGCAACTAATGAAAAACTGTTTTTT.

The rearrangement uses TRBV15 and TRBJ2-1; TRBD2 agrees at 9 bases. The trim removed 5 bases at V and 10 bases at J, leaving 6 bases unmatched. The CDR3 is 13 residues long. Germline V lookup: CDR1 LNHNV, CDR2 YYDKDF (reference sequence). CDR3 protein: CATSGRTSEEQFF. For the CDR3, the DNA is TGTGCCACCAGCGGAAGGACTAGCGAAGAGCAGTTCTTC.

This chain joins TRBV18 and TRBJ1-1; no reliable D call. This CDR3 contains 14 residues. Germline loops: CDR1 KGHSH, CDR2 LQKENI. The V end lost 6 bases, the J end lost 1 base, and 12 bases lay between the germline ends. The CDR3: CASSSTGSNTEAFF. CDR3 in DNA: TGTGCCAGCTCTTCCACCGGATCGAACACTGAAGCTTTCTTT.

The chain employs TRBV19 and TRBJ1-6; 8 bases map to TRBD1. The CDR3 sequence is 15 residues long. V lost 6 bases to trimming and J lost 7 bases; unmatched junction nucleotides: 8. Germline values: CDR1 LNHDA, CDR2 SQIVND (reference sequence). The CDR3 region is CASSLGQGPNSPLHF. The CDR3, as DNA: TGTGCCAGTAGCCTAGGACAGGGACCGAATTCACCCCTCCACTTT.

This clone was detected only a few times. The chain carries TRBV10-1 and TRBJ2-7, with D unresolved. Germline V gene sequence: CDR1 WNHNN, CDR2 SYGVQD (reference sequence). Trimming stripped 2 bases from V and 3 bases from J, with 8 bases between. This CDR3 is 13 amino acids long. In nucleotides, the CDR3 is TGCGCCAGCAGTGAGAATCCAGGCTACGAGCAGTACTTC. Residues: CASSENPGYEQYF.

This clone was seen a single time. The V and J genes are TRBV5-1 and TRBJ1-2; D is perhaps TRBD1 (6 bases). CDR3 length equals 15 residues. With 1 base removed from V and 3 bases from J, the gap between germline ends came to 13 bases. The V gene's germline CDR1 is SGHRS and CDR2 YFSETQ. CDR3 nucleotides: TGCGCCAGCAGCTTGACAGGGACCGCGGACTATGGCTACACCTTC. Its translation: CASSLTGTADYGYTF. The complete variable domain, with remaining parts taken from reference TRBV5-1 and TRBJ1-2, reads KAGVTQTPRYLIKTRGQQVTLSCSPISGHRSVSWYQQTPGQGLQFLFEYFSETQRNKGNFPGRFSGRQFSNSRSEMNVSTLELGDSALYLCASSLTGTADYGYTFGSGTRLTVV.

The CDR3 DNA is TGCGCCAGCAGCGAAACAGGGGTGACCGGGGAGCTGTTTTTT. This encodes CASSETGVTGELFF. V gene TRBV5-1 combines with J gene TRBJ2-2, with TRBD1 matching 7 bases. CDR1 SGHRS and CDR2 YFSETQ come from the germline V gene. Germline trimming cut 4 bases from V and 5 bases from J; bases unmatched to any gene: 5. There are 14 residues in the CDR3. The full variable domain, completed using reference TRBV5-1 and TRBJ2-2, is KAGVTQTPRYLIKTRGQQVTLSCSPISGHRSVSWYQQTPGQGLQFLFEYFSETQRNKGNFPGRFSGRQFSNSRSEMNVSTLELGDSALYLCASSETGVTGELFFGEGSRLTVL.

This clone was seen just once. The V gene is TRBV6-5, the J gene TRBJ1-4, with TRBD1 matching over 7 bases. V trimming: 6 bases; J trimming: 8 bases; junction bases outside the gene matches: 12. The germline V gene encodes CDR1 MNHEY and CDR2 SVGAGI. The CDR3 consists of 15 residues. For the CDR3, the DNA is TGTGCCAGCAGCTTTGAAGGGGGCGCGAGGGAAAAACTGTTTTTT. As protein: CASSFEGGAREKLFF.

The chain is built from TRBV19 and TRBJ1-5; possibly TRBD1 for D (5 bases). V lost 2 bases to trimming and J lost 2 bases, with 13 bases between them. The CDR3 contains 16 residues. Germline-derived CDR1 and CDR2 are LNHDA and SQIVND (reference sequence). The CDR3 nucleotides are TGTGCCAGTAGTATATGGGGGGGAGATGGCAATCAGCCCCAGCATTTT. This gives the protein CASSIWGGDGNQPQHF. The whole variable domain, remainder taken from reference TRBV19 and TRBJ1-5, is DGGITQSPKYLFRKEGQNVTLSCEQNLNHDAMYWYRQDPGQGLRLIYYSQIVNDFQKGDIAEGYSVSREKKESFPLTVTSAQKNPTAFYLCASSIWGGDGNQPQHFGDGTRLSIL.

This clone was seen a single time. V gene TRBV7-9 combines with J gene TRBJ1-2; D may be TRBD1 (5 bases). The CDR3 consists of 13 residues. V was trimmed by 3 bases and J by 5 bases, leaving 10 bases between them. Germline lookup yields CDR1 SEHNR and CDR2 FQNEAQ (reference sequence). CDR3 DNA sequence: TGTGCCAGCAGCTTTCTACAGGAGTATGGCTACACCTTC. Translating gives CASSFLQEYGYTF. The full variable domain, in which reference TRBV7-9 and TRBJ1-2 provide the parts outside the CDR3, is DTGVSQNPRHKITKRGQNVTFRCDPISEHNRLYWYRQTLGQGPEFLTYFQNEAQLEKSRLLSDRFSAERPKGSFSTLEIQRTEQGDSAMYLCASSFLQEYGYTFGSGTRLTVV.